The 3 T cell receptor beta chains below were found in one sample sequenced in a study of blood T cell repertoires in COVID-19 (dated by TCRdb to the early 2020s). The library was produced with the immunoSEQ multiplex PCR assay. Sourced from immuneACCESS, this table was stored by TCRdb with only in-frame sequences that have V and J called. A share of the clones is absent; for the studies checked, an unresolved V gene accounts for under half, and the remainder has no known explanation. The sample has approximately 250,000 clones on record, approximately 80% of them singletons. Clones ranked in the top ten supply 8.6% of the sample. The material sequenced was peripheral blood. These receptors came from a human donor in a cohort sampled during active COVID-19.

This rearrangement joins TRBV7-8 to TRBJ2-3, with unresolved D. V dropped 8 bases and J dropped 1 base, with 7 bases sitting between them. The germline V gene has CDR1 SGHVS and CDR2 FQNEAQ. CDR3 length: 12 residues. DNA for the CDR3: TGTGCCAGCGGCCCCGGCACAGATACGCAGTATTTT. This codes for CASGPGTDTQYF.

The V gene is TRBV28, the J gene TRBJ1-6; the D is unclear. CDR3 size: 15 residues. Trimming removed 10 bases from V and 4 bases from J, with 17 bases in between. Germline assignment: CDR1 MDHEN and CDR2 SYDVKM. In DNA, the CDR3 is TGTGCCACCCTACCGGGATTACGTTATAATTCACCCCTCCACTTT. It is translated as CATLPGLRYNSPLHF.

V gene TRBV6-1 combines with J gene TRBJ2-2; 10 bases match TRBD2. The germline gives CDR1 MNHNS, CDR2 SASEGT. The CDR3 extends over 15 amino acids. Germline trimming cut 2 bases from V and 5 bases from J; bases unmatched to any gene: 2. The chain's CDR3 is CASSELAGVTGELFF. The DNA for the CDR3 is TGTGCCAGCAGTGAACTAGCGGGGGTGACCGGGGAGCTGTTTTTT.